The 7 T cell receptor beta chains presented below share a single source sample, sequenced in a study of vaccination and CD4 T cells after COVID-19. Their specific antigens are unknown. An Oncomine TCR Beta short-read assay was used to sequence the DNA from cultured CD4+ T cells. TCRdb used MiXCR to reprocess the PCR reads, holding one entry per CDR3 protein. The sample shows around 7,400 distinct CDR3 sequences, around 50% of them seen only once. Treatment reported: roughly ten-day PBMC culture with coronavirus spike peptide pools or control peptides (ViraFEST assay). Harvesting of the unexposed donor's CD4+ T cells predated the COVID-19 pandemic (2011-2018). The specimen was CD4+ T cells from blood, cultured in vitro. Receptor source: a human donor in good health.

This sequence joins TRBV20-1 and TRBJ2-1; no firm D call. The V gene lost 0 bases and the J gene lost 8 bases, with 14 bases spanning the gap. Germline lookup yields CDR1 DFQATT and CDR2 SNEGSKA (reference sequence). CDR3 length: 14 residues. The CDR3 DNA follows: TGCAGTGCTAGAGAGGCACCTAGTTTCTATGAGCAGTTCTTC. Protein sequence: CSAREAPSFYEQFF.

As DNA, the CDR3 is TGTGCCACCACCCCCCTAGCGGGGTCCTACGAGCAGTACTTC. Its protein is CATTPLAGSYEQYF. The genes are TRBV5-4 and TRBJ2-7; 9 nucleotides agree with TRBD2. The CDR3 runs to 14 residues. CDR1 is SGHNT, CDR2 YYREEE, per germline (reference sequence). The junction had 8 bases not matched to a gene; V was cut back by 9 bases and J by 1 base.

This chain uses TRBV29-1 with TRBJ2-7; D gene unclear. CDR3 length: 12 amino acids. CDR1 is SQVTM, CDR2 ANQGSEA, per germline. V was pared by 4 bases and J by 1 base, with 8 bases between. CDR3 sequence (DNA): TGCAGCGTTGGGTCATCGTCCTACGAGCAGTACTTC. As protein: CSVGSSSYEQYF.

This clonotype has just a few counts. This chain joins TRBV19 and TRBJ1-2; D remains ambiguous. The V and J ends lost 0 bases and 0 bases respectively, with 11 bases between them. In germline, CDR1 is LNHDA, CDR2 SQIVND (reference sequence). This CDR3 spans 16 amino acids. CDR3 nucleotides: TGTGCCAGTAGTATAGATCGGCGTCCCTCTAACTATGGCTACACCTTC. Encoded protein: CASSIDRRPSNYGYTF.

Here the CDR3 DNA reads TGTGCCAGCAGCTCACAGCGGTTTAATTCACCCCTCCACTTT. Protein: CASSSQRFNSPLHF. V usage is TRBV7-9 and J usage is TRBJ1-6, with D unclear. Germline V lookup: CDR1 SEHNR, CDR2 FQNEAQ (reference sequence). The CDR3 is 14 residues long. Trimming left V 4 bases short and J 6 bases short, with 10 bases between.

The chain links TRBV30 to TRBJ2-7; D is perhaps TRBD2 (6 bases). CDR1 is GTSNPN and CDR2 is SVGIG in the germline V gene (reference sequence). The CDR3 consists of 14 residues. Trimming took off 2 bases at V and 0 bases at J, with 11 bases between the two ends. CDR3 DNA: TGTGCCTGGAGTAGAGGAGGGGACTCCTACGAGCAGTACTTC. Its translation: CAWSRGGDSYEQYF.

The chain uses TRBV4-1 and TRBJ2-3; D uncertain. V lost 4 bases and J lost 0, with 11 bases in between. The CDR3 is 15 residues long. The V gene's germline CDR1 is MGHRA and CDR2 YSYEKL. This CDR3 reads CASSPQKSSTDTQYF. CDR3 DNA sequence: TGCGCCAGCAGCCCTCAGAAATCTAGCACAGATACGCAGTATTTT.